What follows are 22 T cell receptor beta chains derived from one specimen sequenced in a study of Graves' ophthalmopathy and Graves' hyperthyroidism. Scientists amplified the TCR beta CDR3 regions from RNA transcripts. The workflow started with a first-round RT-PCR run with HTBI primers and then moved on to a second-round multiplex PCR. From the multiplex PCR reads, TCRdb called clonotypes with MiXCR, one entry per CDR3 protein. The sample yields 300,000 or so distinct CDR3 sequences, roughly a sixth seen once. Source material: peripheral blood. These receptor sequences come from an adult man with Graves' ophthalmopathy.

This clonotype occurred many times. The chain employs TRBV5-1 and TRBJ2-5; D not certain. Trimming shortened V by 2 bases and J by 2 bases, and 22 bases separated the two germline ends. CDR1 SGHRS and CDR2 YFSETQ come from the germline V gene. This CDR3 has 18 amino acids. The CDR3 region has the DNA TGCGCCAGCAGCTTCACCACCCCGGCAGAACTACTTCAAGAGACCCAGTACTTC. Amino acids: CASSFTTPAELLQETQYF.

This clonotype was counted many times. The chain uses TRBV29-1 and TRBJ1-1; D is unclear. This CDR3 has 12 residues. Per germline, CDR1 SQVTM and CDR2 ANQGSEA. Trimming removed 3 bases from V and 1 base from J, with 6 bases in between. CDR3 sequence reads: CSVDKRNTEAFF. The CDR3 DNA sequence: TGCAGCGTTGACAAGAGGAACACTGAAGCTTTCTTT.

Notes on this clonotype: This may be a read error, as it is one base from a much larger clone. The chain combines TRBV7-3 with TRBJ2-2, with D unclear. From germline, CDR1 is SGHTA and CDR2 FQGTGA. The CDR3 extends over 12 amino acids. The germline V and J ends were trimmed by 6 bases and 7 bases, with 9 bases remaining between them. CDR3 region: CASRVEGGELFF. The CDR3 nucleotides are TGTGCCAGCAGAGTCGAAGGCGGGGAGCTGTTTTTT. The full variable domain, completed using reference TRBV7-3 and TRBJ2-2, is GAGVSQTPSNKVTEKGKYVELRCDPISGHTALYWYRQSLGQGPEFLIYFQGTGAADDSGLPNDRFFAVRPEGSVSTLKIQRTERGDSAVYLCASRVEGGELFFGEGSRLTVL.

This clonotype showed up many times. The CDR3 DNA sequence: TGTGCCAGCAGTTTATCCGGGATGGGAAAGACCCAGTACTTC. Residues: CASSLSGMGKTQYF. V and J are TRBV28 and TRBJ2-5, with D tentatively TRBD2 (5 bases). The CDR3 has 14 residues. CDR1 is MDHEN, CDR2 SYDVKM, per germline. V was cut by 1 base and J by 6 bases, with 12 bases left in between.

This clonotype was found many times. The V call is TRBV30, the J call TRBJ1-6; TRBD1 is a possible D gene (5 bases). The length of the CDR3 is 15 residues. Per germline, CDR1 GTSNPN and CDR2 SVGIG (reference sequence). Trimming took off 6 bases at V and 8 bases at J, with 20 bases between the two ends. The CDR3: CACRSFGANYSPLHF. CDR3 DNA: TGTGCCTGCCGGTCCTTCGGGGCTAATTATTCACCCCTCCACTTT.

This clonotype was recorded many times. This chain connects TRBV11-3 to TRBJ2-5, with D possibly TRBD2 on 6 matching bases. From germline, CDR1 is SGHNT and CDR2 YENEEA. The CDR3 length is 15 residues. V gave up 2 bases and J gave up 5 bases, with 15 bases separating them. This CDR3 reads CASSLRSGGGETQYF. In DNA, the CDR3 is TGTGCCAGCAGCTTACGTTCGGGTGGGGGGGAGACCCAGTACTTC.

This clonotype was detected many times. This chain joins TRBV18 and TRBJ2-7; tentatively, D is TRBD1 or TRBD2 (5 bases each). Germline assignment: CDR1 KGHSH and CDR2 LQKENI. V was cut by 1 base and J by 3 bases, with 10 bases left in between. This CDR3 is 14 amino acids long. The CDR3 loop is CASSPRSGSYEQYF. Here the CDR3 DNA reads TGTGCCAGCTCACCACGGTCAGGGAGCTACGAGCAGTACTTC.

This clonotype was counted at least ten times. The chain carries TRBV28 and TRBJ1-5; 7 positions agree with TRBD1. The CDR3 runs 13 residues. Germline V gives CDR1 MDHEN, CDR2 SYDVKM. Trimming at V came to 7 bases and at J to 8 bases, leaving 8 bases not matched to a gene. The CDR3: CASIRDRAKPQHF. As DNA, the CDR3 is TGTGCCAGCATCAGGGACAGAGCTAAGCCCCAGCATTTT.

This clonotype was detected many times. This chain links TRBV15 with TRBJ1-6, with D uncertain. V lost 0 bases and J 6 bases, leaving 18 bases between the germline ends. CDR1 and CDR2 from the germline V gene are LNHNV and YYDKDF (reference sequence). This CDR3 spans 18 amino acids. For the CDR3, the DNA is TGTGCCACCAGCAGAGATTTGTCCGCCAGTCACTTTAATTCACCCCTCCACTTT. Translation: CATSRDLSASHFNSPLHF.

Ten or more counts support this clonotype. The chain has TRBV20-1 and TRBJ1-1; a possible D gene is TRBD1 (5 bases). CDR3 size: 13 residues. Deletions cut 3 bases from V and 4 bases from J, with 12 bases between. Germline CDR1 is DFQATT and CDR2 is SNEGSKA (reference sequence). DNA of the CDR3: TGCAGTGCTAGTCAGGGTCGGGTCACTGAAGCTTTCTTT. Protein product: CSASQGRVTEAFF.

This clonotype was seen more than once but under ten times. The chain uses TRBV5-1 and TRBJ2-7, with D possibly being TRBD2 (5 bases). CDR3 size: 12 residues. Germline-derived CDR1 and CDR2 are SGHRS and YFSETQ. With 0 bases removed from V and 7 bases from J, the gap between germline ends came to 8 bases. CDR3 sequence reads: CASSLDRREQYF. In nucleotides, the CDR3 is TGCGCCAGCAGCTTGGACCGGAGGGAGCAGTACTTC.

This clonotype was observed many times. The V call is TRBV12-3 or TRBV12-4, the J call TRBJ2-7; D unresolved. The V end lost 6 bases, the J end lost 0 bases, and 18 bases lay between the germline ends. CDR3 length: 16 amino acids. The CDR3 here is CASSPPFVAVSYEQYF. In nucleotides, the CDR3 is TGTGCCAGCAGCCCTCCGTTTGTGGCCGTCTCCTACGAGCAGTACTTC.

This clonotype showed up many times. The CDR3 DNA sequence: TGTGCCAGCAGCCTTAACATCGAGAGTTCCTACGAGCAGTACTTC. Translated, it gives CASSLNIESSYEQYF. The rearrangement joins TRBV6-2 or TRBV6-3 to TRBJ2-7; D uncertain. Trimming removed 6 bases at V and 1 base at J, with 16 bases between. The CDR3 is 15 amino acids. Germline CDR1 MNHEY, CDR2 SVGEGT.

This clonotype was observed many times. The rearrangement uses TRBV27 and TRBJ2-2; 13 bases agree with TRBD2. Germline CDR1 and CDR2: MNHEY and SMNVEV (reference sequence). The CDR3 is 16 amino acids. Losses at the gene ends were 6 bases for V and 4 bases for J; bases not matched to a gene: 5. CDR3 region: CASSLGLAGFTGELFF. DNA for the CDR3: TGTGCCAGCAGCTTGGGACTAGCGGGATTCACCGGGGAGCTGTTTTTT.

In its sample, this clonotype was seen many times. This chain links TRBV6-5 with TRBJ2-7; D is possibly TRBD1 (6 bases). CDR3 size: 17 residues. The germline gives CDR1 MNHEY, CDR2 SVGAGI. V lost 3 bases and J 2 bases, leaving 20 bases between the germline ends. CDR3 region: CASSYRAGTGQTYEQYF. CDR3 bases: TGTGCCAGCAGTTATCGGGCAGGGACCGGACAGACCTACGAGCAGTACTTC.

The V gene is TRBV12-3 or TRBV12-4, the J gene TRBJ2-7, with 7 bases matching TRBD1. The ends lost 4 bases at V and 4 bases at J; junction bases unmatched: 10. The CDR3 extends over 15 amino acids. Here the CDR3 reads CASSSQGLAGYEQYF. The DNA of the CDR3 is TGTGCCAGCAGTTCACAGGGGCTAGCAGGATACGAGCAGTACTTC.

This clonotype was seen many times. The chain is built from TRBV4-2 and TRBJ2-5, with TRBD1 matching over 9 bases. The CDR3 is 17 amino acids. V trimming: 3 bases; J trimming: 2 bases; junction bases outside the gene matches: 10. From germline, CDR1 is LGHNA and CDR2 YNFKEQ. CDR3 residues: CASSQPSPGQGQETQYF. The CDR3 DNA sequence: TGTGCCAGCAGCCAGCCATCGCCGGGACAGGGACAAGAGACCCAGTACTTC.

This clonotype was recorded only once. Here the CDR3 reads CASLPEGIRGYTF. The CDR3, as DNA: TGTGCCAGCTTACCGGAGGGGATCCGTGGCTACACCTTC. The gene calls are TRBV12-3 or TRBV12-4 and TRBJ1-2, with D perhaps TRBD1 (5 bases). The CDR3 totals 13 residues. Trimming took off 8 bases at V and 7 bases at J, with 17 bases between the two ends.

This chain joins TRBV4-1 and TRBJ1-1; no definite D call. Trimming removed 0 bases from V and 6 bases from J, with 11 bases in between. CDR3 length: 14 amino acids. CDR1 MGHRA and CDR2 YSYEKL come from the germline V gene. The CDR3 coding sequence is TGCGCCAGCAGCCAAGAGGTCGGACTCGCTGAAGCTTTCTTT. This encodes CASSQEVGLAEAFF.

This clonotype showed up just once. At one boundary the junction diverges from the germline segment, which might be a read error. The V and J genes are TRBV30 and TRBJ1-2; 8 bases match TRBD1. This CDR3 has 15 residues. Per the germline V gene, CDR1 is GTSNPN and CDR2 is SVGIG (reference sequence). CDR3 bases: TGTGCCTGGAGTGTCCCCGAACAGGGGGTCTATGGCTACAACTTC. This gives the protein CAWSVPEQGVYGYNF.

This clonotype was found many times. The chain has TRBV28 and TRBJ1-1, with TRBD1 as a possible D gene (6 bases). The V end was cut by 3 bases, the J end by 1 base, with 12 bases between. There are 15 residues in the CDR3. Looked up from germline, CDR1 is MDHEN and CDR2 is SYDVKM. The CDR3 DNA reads TGTGCCAGCAGTTTTGACGGGGGCGGGAACACTGAAGCTTTCTTT. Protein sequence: CASSFDGGGNTEAFF.

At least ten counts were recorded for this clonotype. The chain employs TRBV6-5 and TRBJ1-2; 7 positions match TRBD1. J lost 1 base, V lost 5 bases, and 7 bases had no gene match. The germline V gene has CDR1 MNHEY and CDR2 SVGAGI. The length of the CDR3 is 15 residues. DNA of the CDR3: TGTGCCAGCAGTATGTACAGGGGAGGTAACTATGGCTACACCTTC. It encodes CASSMYRGGNYGYTF.